The rows below give T cell receptor beta chains drawn from one sample of a study of human T cells and chemical hapten exposure. One entry per CDR3 protein results from TCRdb running MiXCR on the RACE reads. Of roughly 110,000 distinct CDR3 sequences in the sample, 9% to 15% were seen once. Sample: whole blood, taken in connection with sensitization to the hapten diphenylcyclopropenone (DPC). These receptors were obtained from a woman between 45 and 60 years old with alopecia areata. Some clones in this sample may be carry-over from other donors' samples. CDR3s include the opening cysteine and the closing phenylalanine or tryptophan. Fields, in order: V gene, D gene, J gene, clone size, CDR3 DNA, CDR3 protein. A D gene is named only where the DNA matches it firmly. Size is stated for part of the rows, as once, few or many counts, or as a class when the clone is expanded.

TRBV2	-	TRBJ1-2	-	TGTGCCAGCAGTGACAGGATCCATGGCTACACCTTC	CASSDRIHGYTF
TRBV11-2	-	TRBJ2-7	few	TGTGCCAGCAGCCCTGGGACTCAGAGCTCCTACGAGCAGTACTTC	CASSPGTQSSYEQYF
TRBV6-5	-	TRBJ1-6	few	TGTGCCAGCAGTTACTCGGGCAGGGGAAATTCACCCCTCCACTTT	CASSYSGRGNSPLHF
TRBV28	TRBD2	TRBJ2-2	-	TGTGCCAGCAGTGTCGGGGGGTATCGGGAGCTGTTTTTT	CASSVGGYRELFF
TRBV7-2	-	TRBJ2-7	-	TGTGCCAGCAGCTTAGTTCTGCAGGGCTACTACGAGCAGTACTTC	CASSLVLQGYYEQYF
TRBV10-3	-	TRBJ1-2	-	TGTGCCATCAGTTCAGGGTTCCATGGCTACACCTTC	CAISSGFHGYTF
TRBV20-1	-	TRBJ2-7	few	TGCAGTGCTAGATCCACCCCGTACGAGCAGTACTTC	CSARSTPYEQYF
TRBV20-1	-	TRBJ1-1	few	TGCAGTGCTCGCAAGGGGCTACTTAACACTGAAGCTTTCTTT	CSARKGLLNTEAFF
TRBV29-1	-	TRBJ2-7	many	TGCAGCGTTGCTACCGGGACCCAGGAGCAGTACTTC	CSVATGTQEQYF
TRBV13	-	TRBJ2-3	many	TGTGCCAGCAGCTTATTGGGAATCGTACTCACAGATACGCAGTATTTT	CASSLLGIVLTDTQYF
TRBV29-1	-	TRBJ2-5	few	TGCAGCGTTTTGCGGGCGAACCAAGAGACCCAGTACTTC	CSVLRANQETQYF
TRBV29-1	-	TRBJ2-7	-	TGCAGCGTCCCAGGGGTCTACGAGCAGTACTTC	CSVPGVYEQYF
TRBV29-1	-	TRBJ1-5	many	TGCAGCGTTGACTTGGGGAGCAATCAGCCCCAGCATTTT	CSVDLGSNQPQHF
TRBV29-1	-	TRBJ2-1	-	TGCAGCGTTGAAGATTGGGAGTACAATGAGCAGTTCTTC	CSVEDWEYNEQFF
TRBV28	-	TRBJ2-3	few	TGTGCTAGCGGACCGGTGACGCAGTATTTT	CASGPVTQYF
TRBV6-5	-	TRBJ1-6	-	TGTGCCAGCAGTTACTTATCGTTGCGGGGGGCCCCCCTCCACTTT	CASSYLSLRGAPLHF
TRBV3-1	-	TRBJ2-7	-	TGTGCCAGCAGTAAGACAGGCTCCTACGAGCAGTACTTC	CASSKTGSYEQYF
TRBV29-1	-	TRBJ2-3	few	TGCAGCGTGGGCTCGTTCTACACAGATACGCAGTATTTT	CSVGSFYTDTQYF
TRBV7-9	-	TRBJ1-2	many	TGTGCCAGCAGCTTAGCCCGACGGGGGCAAGGATACACCTTC	CASSLARRGQGYTF
TRBV15	-	TRBJ2-2	few	TGTGCCACCAGCAGAGGAAAAGCGGGGAACACCGGGGAGCTGTTTTTT	CATSRGKAGNTGELFF
TRBV7-9	-	TRBJ1-5	many	TGTGCCAGCAGCTTGTGCAGGGGCACCCTTTGTCCCCAGCATTTT	CASSLCRGTLCPQHF
TRBV5-1	-	TRBJ1-5	few	TGCGCCAGCAGCTTGGATCTAGGGGGGTCGAGCAATCAGCCCCAGCATTTT	CASSLDLGGSSNQPQHF